The T cell receptor (beta chain) under discussion was sequenced for a study of blood T cell repertoires in COVID-19. Study as a whole: Donors in the United States, Italy and Spain gave samples during acute or convalescent COVID-19. From T cells, B-cell-depleted T cells, or PBMCs came the material, which was cDNA or gDNA.

Trimming pared 0 bases from V and 4 bases from J, leaving 15 bases between. CDR1 and CDR2 (germline): SGHVS, FNYEAQ. The CDR3 runs to 16 residues. As originally analysed: Amplification from reference gene primers served as the basis for estimated nucleated cell counts. Profiled with immunoSEQ multiplex PCR; TCRdb holds only in-frame clones, not every one. V and J calls and clone size follow that table, whereas D and trimming were derived from the DNA. The sample lists 65,000 to 95,000 clones, roughly 84% occurring once. The gene calls are TRBV7-6 and TRBJ1-1; D is unresolved. Material for sequencing was peripheral blood. The receptor was derived from a man aged 70 or older with active or convalescent COVID-19. Here the CDR3 DNA reads TGTGCCAGCAGCTTAGCGGGGAGAAGTCGAGGCACTGAAGCTTTCTTT. Translation gives CASSLAGRSRGTEAFF.